This is a list of T cell receptor beta chains from one sample in a study of blood T cell repertoires in COVID-19. Profiling relied on immunoSEQ multiplex PCR, and the TCRdb table lists in-frame clones only, not all of them. The profile shows roughly 48,000 clones, about 76% of them singletons. The sequenced sample was peripheral blood. The receptors come from a human donor with active or convalescent COVID-19. The donor label of this sample is uncertain. Each CDR3 is given without its conserved first and last residue. Where a row states a size, it is once, few, many or the class of an expanded clone; other rows omit it.

v_call: TRBV13
cdr3_length: 10
clone_size: .
cdr3_aa: ASSARGQPQH

v_call: TRBV12-3/TRBV12-4
cdr3_length: 11
clone_size: .
cdr3_aa: ASSWGGAPGYT

v_call: TRBV7-9
cdr3_length: 12
clone_size: .
cdr3_aa: ASSFGAGRTEAF

v_call: TRBV30
cdr3_length: 14
clone_size: .
cdr3_aa: AWSSTGRGVLETQY

v_call: TRBV30
cdr3_length: 13
clone_size: .
cdr3_aa: AWSLARSSGNTIY

v_call: TRBV5-1
cdr3_length: 15
clone_size: .
cdr3_aa: ASSLGAGVATNEKLF

v_call: TRBV14
cdr3_length: 11
clone_size: .
cdr3_aa: ASSQDRNTEAF

v_call: TRBV2
cdr3_length: 13
clone_size: .
cdr3_aa: ASRLTSGNYNEQF

v_call: TRBV4-1
cdr3_length: 12
clone_size: .
cdr3_aa: ASSPGQGWEGYT

v_call: TRBV19
cdr3_length: 14
clone_size: .
cdr3_aa: ASSIGWGQGNQPQH

v_call: TRBV9
cdr3_length: 13
clone_size: .
cdr3_aa: ASSVEQREYSEQF

v_call: TRBV2
cdr3_length: 13
clone_size: .
cdr3_aa: ASSGAGVGTDTQY

v_call: TRBV19
cdr3_length: 12
clone_size: .
cdr3_aa: ASIDGGLNTEAF

v_call: TRBV10-3
cdr3_length: 12
clone_size: .
cdr3_aa: AIRGEGLTYEQY

v_call: TRBV7-9
cdr3_length: 14
clone_size: .
cdr3_aa: ASSLGRRAYEETQY

v_call: TRBV7-3
cdr3_length: 16
clone_size: .
cdr3_aa: ASSLGPGAFDGANVLT

v_call: TRBV1
cdr3_length: 14
clone_size: .
cdr3_aa: TSRTGGPKGRETQY

v_call: TRBV29-1
cdr3_length: 13
clone_size: once
cdr3_aa: SVDSSGANTGELF

v_call: TRBV29-1
cdr3_length: 9
clone_size: .
cdr3_aa: SVYSGNTIY

v_call: TRBV27
cdr3_length: 11
clone_size: once
cdr3_aa: ASSFRQGTEAF

v_call: TRBV6-1
cdr3_length: 13
clone_size: few
cdr3_aa: ASSEPGQWDTEAF

v_call: TRBV6-6
cdr3_length: 14
clone_size: .
cdr3_aa: ASSGQLAGVADTQY

v_call: TRBV25-1
cdr3_length: 13
clone_size: .
cdr3_aa: ASSEGARSSYEQY

v_call: TRBV12-5
cdr3_length: 12
clone_size: .
cdr3_aa: ASARGGADTEAF

v_call: TRBV6-2/TRBV6-3
cdr3_length: 13
clone_size: .
cdr3_aa: ASSRRTGGNYEQY

v_call: TRBV10-3
cdr3_length: 15
clone_size: few
cdr3_aa: AISDPTSGRARNEQF

v_call: TRBV28
cdr3_length: 12
clone_size: once
cdr3_aa: ASRGTGRPLPQH

v_call: TRBV5-1
cdr3_length: 12
clone_size: .
cdr3_aa: ASPIRTAYNEQF

v_call: TRBV7-9
cdr3_length: 12
clone_size: .
cdr3_aa: ASSLPTGHYGYT

v_call: TRBV2
cdr3_length: 14
clone_size: few
cdr3_aa: ASSEIGQGAISPLH

v_call: TRBV7-2
cdr3_length: 16
clone_size: .
cdr3_aa: ASSPQQGGRRGANVLT

v_call: TRBV27
cdr3_length: 14
clone_size: .
cdr3_aa: ASKKDRTGWDYEQY

v_call: TRBV28
cdr3_length: 12
clone_size: .
cdr3_aa: ASTLIQGTYEQY

v_call: TRBV5-8
cdr3_length: 13
clone_size: once
cdr3_aa: ASSSRSRNTGELF

v_call: TRBV9
cdr3_length: 13
clone_size: .
cdr3_aa: ASSLFQGAGGELF

v_call: TRBV3-1/TRBV3-2
cdr3_length: 13
clone_size: .
cdr3_aa: ASRPTGGAKNIQY

v_call: TRBV7-2
cdr3_length: 13
clone_size: .
cdr3_aa: ASSLIVGGTGELF

v_call: TRBV7-9
cdr3_length: 11
clone_size: many
cdr3_aa: ASSMTLMGELF

v_call: TRBV6-6
cdr3_length: 13
clone_size: many
cdr3_aa: ASSPGGEASYGYT

v_call: TRBV7-8
cdr3_length: 11
clone_size: .
cdr3_aa: ASSWGPLYGYT

v_call: TRBV30
cdr3_length: 9
clone_size: few
cdr3_aa: AWGLAGGQY

v_call: TRBV5-1
cdr3_length: 12
clone_size: .
cdr3_aa: ASGSLDRGNEQF

v_call: TRBV24-1
cdr3_length: 12
clone_size: .
cdr3_aa: ATGQGQGPYEQY

v_call: TRBV9
cdr3_length: 14
clone_size: .
cdr3_aa: ASSADSGLPTDTQY

v_call: TRBV19
cdr3_length: 12
clone_size: .
cdr3_aa: ASSIGARNQPQH

v_call: TRBV5-1
cdr3_length: 16
clone_size: few
cdr3_aa: ASPLEEKLAGATGELF

v_call: TRBV11-2
cdr3_length: 14
clone_size: .
cdr3_aa: ASSPLGGTGANVLT

v_call: TRBV19
cdr3_length: 14
clone_size: .
cdr3_aa: ASSPPTRFSHNEQF

v_call: TRBV27
cdr3_length: 9
clone_size: .
cdr3_aa: ASRTGGEQY

v_call: TRBV11-3
cdr3_length: 13
clone_size: .
cdr3_aa: ASSLETGGSIPLH

v_call: TRBV10-1
cdr3_length: 14
clone_size: once
cdr3_aa: ASSGGDRDNTGELF

v_call: TRBV4-2
cdr3_length: 14
clone_size: .
cdr3_aa: ASSQDLWTSGNEQF

v_call: TRBV5-6
cdr3_length: 12
clone_size: few
cdr3_aa: ASSLIGQLSEQY

v_call: TRBV5-4
cdr3_length: 14
clone_size: .
cdr3_aa: ASSTEMYSYNSPLH

v_call: TRBV9
cdr3_length: 13
clone_size: .
cdr3_aa: ASSGQGLSGNTIY